Shown below are 22 T cell receptor beta chains from a single sample sequenced in a study of blood T cell repertoires in COVID-19. Sequencing used immunoSEQ multiplex PCR; TCRdb keeps in-frame clones, though not all of them. The table has approximately 250,000 clones, 88% seen once. The sample taken for sequencing was PBMCs or T cells enriched from blood (not recorded which). These receptor sequences come from a woman aged 35 to 49 with acute COVID-19.

The chain uses TRBV5-1 and TRBJ2-1, with D possibly matching TRBD2 (6 bases). The CDR3 is made up of 16 amino acids. V lost 5 bases and J lost 8, with 23 bases in between. Germline lookup yields CDR1 SGHRS and CDR2 YFSETQ. CDR3: CASRPEGRASNDEQFF. The CDR3, as DNA: TGCGCCAGCAGGCCGGAGGGGCGGGCCTCCAATGATGAGCAGTTCTTC.

The rearrangement joins TRBV5-1 to TRBJ1-1; possibly TRBD1 for D (6 bases). The CDR3 extends over 14 amino acids. The germline V gene has CDR1 SGHRS and CDR2 YFSETQ. Between the trimmed V and J ends, which lost 5 bases and 6 bases, there was a span of 17 bases. CDR3 sequence reads: CASRIQGSSPEAFF. In DNA, the CDR3 is TGCGCCAGCAGGATACAGGGCTCGTCCCCTGAAGCTTTCTTT.

The chain links TRBV24-1 to TRBJ1-2; maybe TRBD1 (6 bases). Trimming left V 5 bases short and J 4 bases short, with 19 bases between. The CDR3 runs 16 residues. Germline-derived CDR1 and CDR2 are KGHDR and SFDVKD. The chain's CDR3 is CATSGDRSNGSYGYTF. CDR3 sequence (DNA): TGTGCCACCAGTGGTGACAGGTCTAATGGGAGCTATGGCTACACCTTC.

The V gene is TRBV6-2 or TRBV6-3, the J gene TRBJ2-7; D is possibly TRBD1 (5 bases). Trimming removed 4 bases at V and 12 bases at J, with 13 bases between. The CDR3 loop spans 11 amino acids. The germline V gene has CDR1 MNHEY and CDR2 SVGEGT. The CDR3 loop reads CASSSQGLVYV. The CDR3, as DNA: TGTGCCAGCAGTTCTCAGGGTTTGGTGTACGTC.

The V and J genes are TRBV6-5 and TRBJ1-2; the D is unclear. Trimming pared 8 bases from V and 7 bases from J, leaving 17 bases between. The CDR3 is 13 residues long. CDR1 is MNHEY, CDR2 SVGAGI, per germline. As DNA, the CDR3 is TGTGCCAGCGCCCCAGCACTAATTGGTGGCTACACCTTC. Translating it yields CASAPALIGGYTF.

This chain joins TRBV30 and TRBJ1-1, with D maybe TRBD1 (6 bases). Looked up from germline, CDR1 is GTSNPN and CDR2 is SVGIG (reference sequence). Trimming took off 3 bases at V and 0 bases at J, with 14 bases between the two ends. The CDR3 sequence is 15 residues long. The CDR3 DNA reads TGTGCCTGGAGGTCTTGGGGGCCCCTGAACACTGAAGCTTTCTTT. Its translation: CAWRSWGPLNTEAFF. Using reference TRBV30 and TRBJ1-1 for the parts outside the CDR3, the full variable domain is SQTIHQWPATLVQPVGSPLSLECTVEGTSNPNLYWYRQAAGRGLQLLFYSVGIGQISSEVPQNLSASRPQDRQFILSSKKLLLSDSGFYLCAWRSWGPLNTEAFFGQGTRLTVV.

V usage is TRBV9 and J usage is TRBJ1-6; tentative D call: TRBD1 (6 bases). Germline lookup yields CDR1 SGDLS and CDR2 YYNGEE. This CDR3 is built from 15 residues. V was clipped by 4 bases and J by 14 bases, with 22 bases between them. This CDR3 is CASSPSLGDRISLHF. The CDR3 nucleotides are TGTGCCAGCAGCCCCTCTCTGGGAGACAGGATATCCCTCCACTTT.

This chain uses TRBV6-4 with TRBJ1-6, with D possibly TRBD1 on 5 matching bases. There are 14 residues in the CDR3. V was shortened by 4 bases and J by 10 bases, with 14 bases between the two germline ends. Germline CDR1 and CDR2: MRHNA and SNTAGT. The CDR3 bases are TGTGCCAGCAGTGCGGGAGCAGGGAGATCACCCCTCCACTTT. The encoded protein is CASSAGAGRSPLHF.

The V gene is TRBV7-9, the J gene TRBJ1-1; 11 nucleotides agree with TRBD1. CDR1 and CDR2 (germline): SEHNR, FQNEAQ (reference sequence). Losses at the gene ends were 0 bases for V and 4 bases for J; bases not matched to a gene: 1. The CDR3 extends over 15 amino acids. In nucleotides, the CDR3 is TGTGCCAGCAGCTTAGCGGGACAGGGGGGCACTGAAGCTTTCTTT. This codes for CASSLAGQGGTEAFF.

The chain employs TRBV27 and TRBJ1-1; weak D call: TRBD1 (6 bases). The ends were cut back, 4 bases at V and 1 base at J, with 10 bases in the middle. CDR1 and CDR2 (germline): MNHEY, SMNVEV (reference sequence). This CDR3 region has 14 residues. CDR3 sequence: CASSWNRANTEAFF. The CDR3 nucleotides read TGTGCCAGCAGTTGGAACAGGGCGAACACTGAAGCTTTCTTT.

The chain carries TRBV11-2 and TRBJ2-1; D is possibly TRBD2 (5 bases). Trimming pared 4 bases from V and 3 bases from J, leaving 10 bases between. The CDR3 spans 14 residues. CDR1 and CDR2 (germline): SGHAT, FQNNGV. The CDR3 loop is CASSSLADYNEQFF. The DNA of the CDR3 is TGTGCCAGCAGCTCTCTAGCTGACTACAATGAGCAGTTCTTC.

This clone has only one observation. The chain is built from TRBV5-6 and TRBJ2-2; D is undetermined. CDR3 length equals 13 residues. Germline-derived CDR1 and CDR2 are SGHDT and YYEEEE. The germline V and J ends were trimmed by 0 bases and 8 bases, with 8 bases remaining between them. The CDR3 DNA follows: TGTGCCAGCAGCTTGGCGGGTGGTGGGGAGCTGTTTTTT. Protein product: CASSLAGGGELFF.

The chain uses TRBV2 and TRBJ1-2; 7 bases agree with TRBD1. Unmatched junction bases numbered 5, after V lost 5 bases and J lost 5 bases. The germline V gene has CDR1 SNHLY and CDR2 FYNNEI. The CDR3 loop spans 13 amino acids. The CDR3 spells CASSPDREYGYTF. As DNA, the CDR3 is TGTGCCAGCAGTCCAGACAGGGAGTATGGCTACACCTTC. Based on the CDR3 plus reference TRBV2 and TRBJ1-2, the full variable domain is EPEVTQTPSHQVTQMGQEVILRCVPISNHLYFYWYRQILGQKVEFLVSFYNNEISEKSEIFDDQFSVERPDGSNFTLKIRSTKLEDSAMYFCASSPDREYGYTFGSGTRLTVV.

J is TRBJ2-1 and V is TRBV15; 7 positions match TRBD2. The germline V gene has CDR1 LNHNV and CDR2 YYDKDF (reference sequence). The CDR3 sequence is 16 residues long. The V segment lost 0 bases and the J segment 6 bases; nucleotides outside the gene matches: 8. The CDR3 DNA sequence: TGTGCCACCAGCAGAGAAAGCGGGAACACCCTCAATGAGCAGTTCTTC. Its translation: CATSRESGNTLNEQFF.

The genes are TRBV10-3 and TRBJ1-3, with a tentative D call TRBD1 (6 bases). Germline CDR1 reads ENHRY; CDR2 reads SYGVKD. The CDR3 runs to 15 residues. Trimming stripped 7 bases from V and 0 bases from J, with 13 bases between. CDR3 sequence (DNA): TGTGCCATCACTTCAGGACAGTTCTCTGGAAACACCATATATTTT. Encoded protein: CAITSGQFSGNTIYF.

V usage is TRBV7-8 and J usage is TRBJ2-5; D ambiguous. The CDR3 sequence is 14 residues long. Deletions cut 1 base from V and 2 bases from J, with 8 bases between. Germline V lookup: CDR1 SGHVS, CDR2 FQNEAQ. This chain's CDR3 is CASSLGSGQETQYF. Written as DNA, the CDR3 is TGTGCCAGCAGCTTAGGTTCAGGACAAGAGACCCAGTACTTC.

DNA for the CDR3: TGTGCCAGCAGTCTAGACAGCGGGGTCACCTACGAGCAGTACTTC. Encoded protein: CASSLDSGVTYEQYF. V and J are TRBV28 and TRBJ2-7, with TRBD2 matching 7 bases. V lost 5 bases and J lost 2; bases outside the gene matches: 9. Germline V lookup: CDR1 MDHEN, CDR2 SYDVKM. The CDR3 is made up of 15 amino acids.

This sequence joins TRBV30 and TRBJ1-5; TRBD1 matches 9 bases. The CDR3 is 14 amino acids. V was pared by 3 bases and J by 3 bases, with 3 bases of the junction left unmatched. Per the germline V gene, CDR1 is GTSNPN and CDR2 is SVGIG (reference sequence). The CDR3 region has the DNA TGTGCCTGGAGCCGGGACAGGGTCAATCAGCCCCAGCATTTT. Residues: CAWSRDRVNQPQHF.

This clone was recorded once. The chain joins TRBV5-4 to TRBJ1-6; 7 bases match TRBD1. Germline-derived CDR1 and CDR2 are SGHNT and YYREEE (reference sequence). This CDR3 has 13 amino acids. The J segment lost 10 bases and the V segment lost 3 bases, leaving 4 bases of the junction unmatched. CDR3 sequence reads: CASSSGGESPLHF. CDR3 nucleotides: TGTGCCAGCAGCTCAGGGGGTGAATCACCCCTCCACTTT.

This rearrangement joins TRBV7-2 to TRBJ2-1, with 8 bases matching TRBD2. CDR1 is SGHTA and CDR2 is FQGNSA in the germline V gene. The CDR3 runs to 16 residues. Losses at the gene ends were 0 bases for V and 4 bases for J; bases not matched to a gene: 5. The CDR3 bases are TGTGCCAGCAGCTTAGCGGCTAGCGGGCGATACAATGAGCAGTTCTTC. It codes for CASSLAASGRYNEQFF.

The chain couples TRBV18 to TRBJ1-6, with 8 bases fitting TRBD1. The CDR3 consists of 15 residues. Germline values: CDR1 KGHSH, CDR2 LQKENI. V was pared by 3 bases and J by 10 bases, with 8 bases of the junction left unmatched. The CDR3 coding sequence is TGTGCCAGCTCACCGAGGACAGGGTACGAATCACCCCTCCACTTT. Translating it yields CASSPRTGYESPLHF. The full variable domain, in which reference TRBV18 and TRBJ1-6 provide the parts outside the CDR3, is NAGVMQNPRHLVRRRGQEARLRCSPMKGHSHVYWYRQLPEEGLKFMVYLQKENIIDESGMPKERFSAEFPKEGPSILRIQQVVRGDSAAYFCASSPRTGYESPLHFGNGTRLTVT.

The chain links TRBV5-5 to TRBJ2-1; 10 bases map to TRBD2. This CDR3 comprises 15 residues. Trimming removed 1 base from V and 3 bases from J; junction bases left unmatched: 1. Germline V gene lookup returns CDR1 SGHKS and CDR2 YYEKEE (reference sequence). CDR3 DNA: TGTGCCAGCAGCTTGCTAGCGGGGGTCTACAATGAGCAGTTCTTC. This sequence encodes CASSLLAGVYNEQFF. Supplemented by reference TRBV5-5 and TRBJ2-1, the full variable domain reads DAGVTQSPTHLIKTRGQQVTLRCSPISGHKSVSWYQQVLGQGPQFIFQYYEKEERGRGNFPDRFSARQFPNYSSELNVNALLLGDSALYLCASSLLAGVYNEQFFGPGTRLTVL.